One and the same sample provided the 16 T cell receptor beta chains below, sequenced in a study of PD-1 blockade in mismatch repair-deficient tumors. Sequencing was performed with immunoSEQ multiplex PCR; in TCRdb, only in-frame clones are kept and a portion is missing. The table records 90,000 to 120,000 clones, about four fifths of them present only once. The sequences come from peripheral blood, collected roughly 36 weeks after starting pembrolizumab. The receptor source for this set is an adult with mismatch repair-deficient cancer.

This clone has more than one count but fewer than ten. V usage is TRBV7-6 and J usage is TRBJ2-1; D possibly uses TRBD1 or TRBD2 (6 bases each). Germline V gene sequence: CDR1 SGHVS, CDR2 FNYEAQ. V shed 2 bases and J shed 3 bases, with 17 bases lying between them. The CDR3 extends over 17 amino acids. Here the CDR3 reads CASSLYQGGTNYNEQFF. The CDR3 DNA follows: TGTGCCAGCAGCTTATACCAGGGCGGGACAAACTACAATGAGCAGTTCTTC.

The rearrangement joins TRBV27 to TRBJ2-3; no reliable D call. Germline CDR1 and CDR2: MNHEY and SMNVEV (reference sequence). Trimming pared 0 bases from V and 4 bases from J, leaving 2 bases between. The CDR3 sequence is 12 residues long. This CDR3 is CASSLSADTQYF. In nucleotides, the CDR3 is TGTGCCAGCAGTTTATCGGCAGATACGCAGTATTTT.

The gene calls are TRBV11-3 and TRBJ1-1, with a weak D call TRBD1 (6 bases). In germline, CDR1 is SGHNT, CDR2 YENEEA. Trimming pared 8 bases from V and 1 base from J, leaving 11 bases between. This CDR3 spans 13 amino acids. CDR3: CASQIQGNTEAFF. DNA of the CDR3: TGTGCCAGCCAAATACAGGGGAACACTGAAGCTTTCTTT.

The chain is built from TRBV7-2 and TRBJ2-3; 9 bases fit TRBD2. Germline V lookup: CDR1 SGHTA, CDR2 FQGNSA. The CDR3 loop spans 17 amino acids. After removal of 1 base from V and 8 bases from J, the junction contained 13 bases not matched to a gene. CDR3 region: CASSLESAGGPRGTQYF. CDR3 sequence (DNA): TGTGCCAGCAGCTTAGAATCAGCGGGAGGTCCCCGGGGTACGCAGTATTTT.

The chain joins TRBV2 to TRBJ1-1; D possibly corresponds to TRBD1 (5 bases). The CDR3 extends over 13 amino acids. Trimming stripped 6 bases from V and 7 bases from J, with 15 bases between. The germline V gene encodes CDR1 SNHLY and CDR2 FYNNEI. As DNA, the CDR3 is TGTGCCAGCAGCCCGACAGCCACCGGTGAAGCTTTCTTT. This gives the protein CASSPTATGEAFF.

The genes are TRBV12-5 and TRBJ2-7, with 9 bases lining up with TRBD2. The V gene end was trimmed by 0 bases and the J gene end by 6 bases; junction bases not matched to a gene: 18. This CDR3 is 19 amino acids long. Germline CDR1 LGHNT, CDR2 FRNRAP. The CDR3 DNA sequence: TGTGCTAGTGGTTTGGTACTTTCAGGCGGGAGGGCCCCCGCCCGCGAGCAGTACTTC. Translating it yields CASGLVLSGGRAPAREQYF.

The J gene is TRBJ1-5, the V gene TRBV29-1; 9 bases match TRBD1. After removal of 1 base from V and 13 bases from J, the junction contained 11 bases not matched to a gene. CDR3 length: 14 residues. Germline V gives CDR1 SQVTM, CDR2 ANQGSEA. CDR3 coding DNA: TGCAGCGTTGAAGTGGGGGGACAGGGTGGCCTTCAGCATTTT. Its protein is CSVEVGGQGGLQHF. The full variable domain, with the rest looked up from reference TRBV29-1 and TRBJ1-5, is SAVISQKPSRDICQRGTSLTIQCQVDSQVTMMFWYRQQPGQSLTLIATANQGSEATYESGFVIDKFPISRPNLTFSTLTVSNMSPEDSSIYLCSVEVGGQGGLQHFGDGTRLSIL.

The rearrangement links TRBV6-4 to TRBJ2-2, with TRBD2 identical over 10 bases. Germline CDR1 and CDR2: MRHNA and SNTAGT. Losses at the gene ends were 2 bases for V and 3 bases for J; bases not matched to a gene: 12. CDR3 length equals 19 residues. DNA for the CDR3: TGTGCCAGCAGTGACGGGGGGCTAGCGGGAGATGTCGACACCGGGGAGCTGTTTTTT. Its translation: CASSDGGLAGDVDTGELFF.

As concerns this clone: Distinct nucleotide sequences in the sample also encode this CDR3. This sequence joins TRBV10-2 and TRBJ2-2; 7 bases fit TRBD2. The V and J ends lost 9 bases and 0 bases, in that order; junction bases with no gene match: 4. The CDR3 runs 14 residues. Germline CDR1 and CDR2: WSHSY and SAAADI. The CDR3: CASRLAANTGELFF. The DNA of the CDR3 is TGCGCCAGTCGGCTAGCGGCGAACACCGGGGAGCTGTTTTTT.

The chain combines TRBV19 with TRBJ2-7; no reliable D call. The CDR3 contains 14 residues. Germline V gene lookup returns CDR1 LNHDA and CDR2 SQIVND (reference sequence). V was clipped by 7 bases and J by 0 bases, with 13 bases between them. CDR3 coding DNA: TGTGCCAGTACCTCACCTGGCCTCTCCTACGAGCAGTACTTC. Its translation is CASTSPGLSYEQYF.

The chain recombines TRBV9 with TRBJ1-1, with D possibly TRBD1 on 5 matching bases. The V end lost 0 bases, the J end lost 1 base, and 7 bases lay between the germline ends. CDR3 length: 14 amino acids. The V gene's germline CDR1 is SGDLS and CDR2 YYNGEE. In DNA, the CDR3 is TGTGCCAGCAGCGTAGGGGGCAGGAACACTGAAGCTTTCTTT. Protein sequence: CASSVGGRNTEAFF.

This clone appeared a single time. The chain joins TRBV11-3 to TRBJ2-3; TRBD1 agrees at 7 bases. The V gene end was trimmed by 5 bases and the J gene end by 0 bases; junction bases not matched to a gene: 11. CDR1 and CDR2 from the germline V gene are SGHNT and YENEEA. CDR3 length: 17 amino acids. CDR3 residues: CASSTRITGASTDTQYF. CDR3 nucleotides: TGTGCCAGCAGCACCCGGATTACAGGGGCGAGCACAGATACGCAGTATTTT. Full variable domain (missing parts from reference TRBV11-3 and TRBJ2-3): EAGVVQSPRYKIIEKKQPVAFWCNPISGHNTLYWYLQNLGQGPELLIRYENEEAVDDSQLPKDRFSAERLKGVDSTLKIQPAELGDSAVYLCASSTRITGASTDTQYFGPGTRLTVL.

The chain couples TRBV7-2 to TRBJ2-7, with 12 bases identical to TRBD2. The CDR3 consists of 15 residues. Germline V gene data show CDR1 as SGHTA and CDR2 as FQGNSA. V trimming: 5 bases; J trimming: 11 bases; junction bases outside the gene matches: 13. The DNA for the CDR3 is TGTGCCAGCAGCCCTACACTAGCGGGGGGCCCCGGGGAGTACTTC. Translated, it gives CASSPTLAGGPGEYF.

V and J are TRBV18 and TRBJ2-7; D may be TRBD1 (5 bases). V shed 0 bases and J shed 7 bases, with 13 bases lying between them. The CDR3 covers 14 residues. Germline V CDR1 and CDR2: KGHSH, LQKENI. The CDR3 sequence is CASSPPVRVGEQYF. DNA of the CDR3: TGTGCCAGCTCACCACCGGTCAGGGTAGGGGAGCAGTACTTC.

The CDR3 sequence: CASSLTWGGETQYF. The CDR3, as DNA: TGTGCCAGCAGCTTGACATGGGGGGGGGAGACCCAGTACTTC. This rearrangement joins TRBV5-4 to TRBJ2-5; TRBD2 agrees at 7 bases. Per the germline V gene, CDR1 is SGHNT and CDR2 is YYREEE (reference sequence). The length of the CDR3 is 14 residues. After removal of 1 base from V and 5 bases from J, the junction contained 5 bases not matched to a gene. Full variable domain (rest looked up from reference TRBV5-4 and TRBJ2-5): ETGVTQSPTHLIKTRGQQVTLRCSSQSGHNTVSWYQQALGQGPQFIFQYYREEENGRGNFPPRFSGLQFPNYSSELNVNALELDDSALYLCASSLTWGGETQYFGPGTRLLVL.

The chain couples TRBV6-6 to TRBJ2-7; D is undetermined. Per the germline V gene, CDR1 is MNHNY and CDR2 is SVGAGI (reference sequence). The germline V and J ends were trimmed by 8 bases and 3 bases, with 17 bases remaining between them. The CDR3 covers 14 residues. CDR3 in amino acids: CASGVGPLGYEQYF. In DNA, the CDR3 is TGTGCCAGCGGAGTCGGACCCCTAGGCTACGAGCAGTACTTC.